This is a list of T cell receptor beta chains from one sample in a study of memory CD4+ T cells and cytomegalovirus serostatus. The table came from immunoSEQ multiplex PCR; TCRdb's copy has only in-frame clones and leaves some out. The data hold about 40,000 clones, with 79% observed a single time. The sample comprised memory CD4+ T cells from blood. Every receptor here comes from an adult in good health and CMV-seronegative. Both conserved end residues are part of each CDR3. D genes are given only for firm matches. Clone size is not always given. Where it is, it says once, few, many or a class for expanded clones.

few	TRBD1	TRBV18	TRBJ1-2	CASSPRTGEGYTF	TGTGCCAGCTCACCAAGGACAGGGGAAGGCTACACCTTC
once	TRBD1	TRBV4-1	TRBJ2-3	CASSRGQGARDTQYF	TGCGCCAGCAGCCGGGGACAGGGGGCCAGAGATACGCAGTATTTT
NA	TRBD1	TRBV6-1	TRBJ2-4	CASSEVDRGGSLAKNIQYF	TGTGCCAGCAGTGAAGTTGACAGGGGTGGATCACTAGCCAAAAACATTCAGTACTTC
NA	NA	TRBV7-8	TRBJ2-3	CASSFGAYSTDTQYF	TGTGCCAGCAGCTTCGGGGCATATAGCACAGATACGCAGTATTTT
few	TRBD1	TRBV7-9	TRBJ2-5	CASSSRGPETQYF	TGTGCCAGCAGCTCCAGGGGGCCTGAGACCCAGTACTTC
NA	NA	TRBV30	TRBJ1-5	CAWSPLGANQPQHF	TGTGCCTGGAGCCCCCTCGGCGCCAATCAGCCCCAGCATTTT
NA	NA	TRBV9	TRBJ1-1	CASSEGSGNTEAFF	TGTGCCAGCAGCGAAGGGTCAGGTAACACTGAAGCTTTCTTT
NA	NA	TRBV15	TRBJ1-1	CATRTRQTNTEAFF	TGTGCCACCAGGACCCGACAGACGAACACTGAAGCTTTCTTT
NA	NA	TRBV25-1	TRBJ1-3	CASSEPGGNTIYF	TGTGCCAGCAGTGAGCCAGGCGGAAACACCATATATTTT
NA	NA	TRBV6-1	TRBJ2-5	CASSEGAGENQETQYF	TGTGCCAGCAGTGAGGGGGCGGGGGAGAACCAAGAGACCCAGTACTTC
NA	NA	TRBV5-1	TRBJ1-2	CASSLAGLDTYGYTF	TGCGCCAGCAGCTTGGCAGGGCTAGATACATATGGCTACACCTTC
NA	NA	TRBV11-2	TRBJ1-2	CASSQGYGYTF	TGTGCCAGCAGCCAGGGCTATGGCTACACCTTC
NA	TRBD2	TRBV5-1	TRBJ2-5	CASSLTRGGVVQTQYF	TGCGCCAGCAGCTTGACGCGGGGGGGCGTCGTTCAGACCCAGTACTTC
NA	TRBD2	TRBV7-3	TRBJ2-1	CASSPTGTRLGDEQFF	TGTGCCAGCAGCCCGACCGGGACTAGATTAGGCGATGAGCAGTTCTTC
NA	NA	TRBV18	TRBJ1-1	CASSSDPNTEAFF	TGTGCCAGCTCCTCAGACCCGAACACTGAAGCTTTCTTT
NA	TRBD2	TRBV15	TRBJ2-5	CATSRDRGLAGRRETQYF	TGTGCCACCAGCAGAGATAGGGGACTAGCGGGGAGGAGGGAGACCCAGTACTTC
NA	TRBD1	TRBV2	TRBJ1-2	CASSEPRGPYGYTF	TGTGCCAGCAGTGAACCTAGGGGGCCCTATGGCTACACCTTC
NA	NA	TRBV7-2	TRBJ2-7	CASSSDLGGYEQYF	TGTGCCAGCAGCTCCGACTTAGGAGGCTACGAGCAGTACTTC
NA	TRBD2	TRBV2	TRBJ2-3	CASSAGGAGSDTQYF	TGTGCCAGCAGTGCGGGGGGGGCCGGGTCAGATACGCAGTATTTT
NA	TRBD1	TRBV30	TRBJ1-3	CAWGGDRGHSGNTIYF	TGTGCCTGGGGCGGGGACAGGGGTCACTCTGGAAACACCATATATTTT
NA	NA	TRBV5-6	TRBJ2-1	CASSWRLRQGPYNEQFF	TGTGCCAGCAGCTGGAGGCTGCGGCAGGGCCCCTACAATGAGCAGTTCTTC
once	NA	TRBV11-2	TRBJ2-1	CASSFYNEQFF	TGTGCCAGCAGCTTTTACAATGAGCAGTTCTTC
few	NA	TRBV27	TRBJ2-7	CASKPLAGPWQQYF	TGTGCCAGCAAACCTCTGGCGGGTCCTTGGCAGCAGTACTTC
NA	NA	TRBV19	TRBJ1-3	CASSITAFGNTIYF	TGTGCCAGTAGTATAACAGCCTTTGGAAACACCATATATTTT
NA	TRBD1	TRBV5-1	TRBJ1-2	CASSWASQGALRNYGYTF	TGCGCCAGCAGCTGGGCCTCGCAGGGGGCGCTCCGTAACTATGGCTACACCTTC
NA	NA	TRBV30	TRBJ2-7	CAWSGRTALGQYF	TGTGCCTGGAGTGGAAGAACTGCCTTGGGGCAGTACTTC
NA	NA	TRBV30	TRBJ1-5	CAWSQSLDQPQHF	TGTGCCTGGAGCCAAAGTTTGGATCAGCCCCAGCATTTT
medium-sized	NA	TRBV5-1	TRBJ1-2	CASSLGGFKNYGYTF	TGCGCCAGCAGCTTGGGCGGATTTAAGAACTATGGCTACACCTTC
NA	NA	TRBV9	TRBJ1-3	CASSVAPTGTNTIYF	TGTGCCAGCAGCGTAGCCCCCACAGGGACAAACACCATATATTTT
NA	NA	TRBV5-6	TRBJ2-3	CASSLPWEGTQYF	TGTGCCAGCAGCTTGCCGTGGGAAGGTACGCAGTATTTT
NA	TRBD1	TRBV29-1	TRBJ2-7	CSVQGAAYEQYF	TGCAGCGTTCAGGGGGCCGCCTACGAGCAGTACTTC
NA	TRBD2	TRBV19	TRBJ2-2	CASRLAGDTGELFF	TGTGCCAGTCGACTAGCGGGGGACACCGGGGAGCTGTTTTTT
few	NA	TRBV6-6	TRBJ1-5	CASSYLGVSNQPQHF	TGTGCCAGCAGTTATCTGGGGGTTAGCAATCAGCCCCAGCATTTT
once	NA	TRBV7-7	TRBJ2-5	CASSFVGVGETQYF	TGTGCTAGCAGCTTCGTTGGGGTGGGAGAGACCCAGTACTTC
NA	NA	TRBV6-5	TRBJ1-5	CATRTEMGNQPQHF	TGTGCCACCCGGACAGAGATGGGCAATCAGCCCCAGCATTTT
NA	NA	TRBV10-3	TRBJ2-7	CAIGGYEQYF	TGTGCCATCGGGGGGTACGAGCAGTACTTC
NA	NA	TRBV4-3	TRBJ2-3	CASSLTGRLEDTQYF	TGCGCCAGCAGCCTCACAGGGAGATTGGAAGATACGCAGTATTTT
NA	NA	TRBV29-1	TRBJ1-2	CSVAVSNYGYTF	TGCAGCGTTGCGGTGTCTAACTATGGCTACACCTTC
NA	NA	TRBV4-3	TRBJ1-4	CASSQDRGAGEKLFF	TGCGCCAGCAGCCAAGATAGGGGGGCAGGGGAAAAACTGTTTTTT
NA	NA	TRBV7-9	TRBJ2-1	CASTSNDEQFF	TGTGCCAGCACGTCCAACGATGAGCAGTTCTTC
NA	TRBD1	TRBV7-3	TRBJ2-4	CASSLRGQGDSIQYF	TGTGCCAGCAGCTTAAGGGGACAGGGTGACAGCATTCAGTACTTC
NA	NA	TRBV18	TRBJ1-1	CASSPKDSTVNTEAFF	TGTGCCAGCTCACCAAAGGACAGCACTGTGAACACTGAAGCTTTCTTT
medium-sized	NA	TRBV21-1	TRBJ1-1	CASSKATGTVNTEAFF	TGTGCCAGCAGCAAAGCCACCGGGACGGTCAACACTGAAGCTTTCTTT
NA	NA	TRBV27	TRBJ1-5	CASSFSGSPNQPQHF	TGTGCCAGCAGTTTTTCCGGGTCCCCGAATCAGCCCCAGCATTTT
NA	TRBD1	TRBV5-1	TRBJ1-5	CASSYTGGDQPQHF	TGCGCCAGCAGCTATACAGGGGGCGATCAGCCCCAGCATTTT
NA	NA	TRBV29-1	TRBJ1-3	CSVFFNSGNTIYF	TGCAGCGTTTTTTTCAACTCTGGAAACACCATATATTTT
NA	NA	TRBV19	TRBJ1-5	CATSKVYSNQPQHF	TGTGCCACCTCGAAAGTATATAGCAATCAGCCCCAGCATTTT
few	NA	TRBV25-1	TRBJ1-6	CASSVQRANSPLHF	TGTGCCAGCAGTGTCCAGCGGGCGAATTCACCCCTCCACTTT
few	TRBD2	TRBV4-2	TRBJ2-3	CASSPRTSGGPTDTQYF	TGTGCCAGCAGCCCTCGGACTAGCGGGGGGCCCACAGATACGCAGTATTTT
NA	TRBD1	TRBV6-5	TRBJ1-2	CASSSGQGGGYTF	TGTGCCAGCAGTTCCGGACAGGGGGGAGGCTACACCTTC
NA	NA	TRBV7-8	TRBJ1-1	CASSLAGNGNTEAFF	TGTGCCAGCAGCTTAGCGGGGAATGGGAACACTGAAGCTTTCTTT
NA	NA	TRBV27	TRBJ1-5	CASRPGRYRDPNQPQHF	TGTGCCAGCAGACCCGGACGGTACAGGGACCCCAATCAGCCCCAGCATTTT
few	NA	TRBV4-2	TRBJ1-4	CASSQQTANEKLFF	TGTGCCAGCAGCCAACAGACAGCGAATGAAAAACTGTTTTTT
few	TRBD1	TRBV6-6	TRBJ2-7	CASRGQGGNYEQYF	TGTGCCAGCAGGGGACAGGGGGGGAACTACGAGCAGTACTTC
NA	NA	TRBV9	TRBJ1-1	CASSERPEGTEAFF	TGTGCCAGCAGCGAACGACCCGAGGGCACTGAAGCTTTCTTT
NA	NA	TRBV2	TRBJ1-6	CASSERQNLGSPLHF	TGTGCCAGCAGTGAGCGGCAGAACCTGGGATCACCCCTCCACTTT
once	NA	TRBV5-6	TRBJ2-5	CASSFGLETQYF	TGTGCCAGCAGCTTCGGGTTGGAGACCCAGTACTTC